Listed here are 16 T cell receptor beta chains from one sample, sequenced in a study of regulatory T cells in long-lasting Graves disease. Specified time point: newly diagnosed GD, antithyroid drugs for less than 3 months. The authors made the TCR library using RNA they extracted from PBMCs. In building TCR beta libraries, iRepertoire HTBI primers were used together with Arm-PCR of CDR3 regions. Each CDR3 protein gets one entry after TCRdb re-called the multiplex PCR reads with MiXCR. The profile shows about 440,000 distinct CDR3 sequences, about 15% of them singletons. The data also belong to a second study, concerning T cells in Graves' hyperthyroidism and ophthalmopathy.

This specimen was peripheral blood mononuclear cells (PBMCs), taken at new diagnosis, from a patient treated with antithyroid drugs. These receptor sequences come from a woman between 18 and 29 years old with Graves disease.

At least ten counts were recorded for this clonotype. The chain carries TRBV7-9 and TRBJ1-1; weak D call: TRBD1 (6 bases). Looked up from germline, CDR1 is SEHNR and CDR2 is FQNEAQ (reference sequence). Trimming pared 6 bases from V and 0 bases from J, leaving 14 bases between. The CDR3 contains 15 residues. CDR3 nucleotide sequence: TGTGCCAGCAGTCTAAACGGACAGATGAACACTGAAGCTTTCTTT. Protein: CASSLNGQMNTEAFF.

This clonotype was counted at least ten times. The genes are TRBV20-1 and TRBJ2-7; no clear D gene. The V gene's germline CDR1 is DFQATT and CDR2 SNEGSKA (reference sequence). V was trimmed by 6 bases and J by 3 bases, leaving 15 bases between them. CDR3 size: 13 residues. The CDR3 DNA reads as TGCAGTGCATTCGGTGGGGTCAGCTACGAGCAGTACTTC. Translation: CSAFGGVSYEQYF.

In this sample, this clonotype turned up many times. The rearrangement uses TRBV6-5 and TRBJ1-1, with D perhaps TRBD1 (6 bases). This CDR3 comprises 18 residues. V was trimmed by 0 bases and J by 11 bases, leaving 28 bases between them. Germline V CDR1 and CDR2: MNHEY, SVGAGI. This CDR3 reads CASSYSIKKDRKEASAFF. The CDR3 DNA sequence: TGTGCCAGCAGTTACTCAATTAAAAAAGACAGGAAGGAGGCTAGTGCTTTCTTT.

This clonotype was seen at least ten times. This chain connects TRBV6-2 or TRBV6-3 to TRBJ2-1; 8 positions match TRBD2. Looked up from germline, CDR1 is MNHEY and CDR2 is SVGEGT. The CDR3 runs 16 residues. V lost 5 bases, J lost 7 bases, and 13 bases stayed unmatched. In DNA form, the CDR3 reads TGTGCCAGCAGTGAACTATACGGGAGGGCCTTGAATGAGCAGTTCTTC. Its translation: CASSELYGRALNEQFF.

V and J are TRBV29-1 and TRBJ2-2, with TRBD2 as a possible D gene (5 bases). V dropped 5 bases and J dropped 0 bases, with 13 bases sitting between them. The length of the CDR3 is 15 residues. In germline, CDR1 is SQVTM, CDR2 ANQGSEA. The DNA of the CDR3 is TGCAGCGTTCGGGAAGGACTTGCGAACACCGGGGAGCTGTTTTTT. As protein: CSVREGLANTGELFF.

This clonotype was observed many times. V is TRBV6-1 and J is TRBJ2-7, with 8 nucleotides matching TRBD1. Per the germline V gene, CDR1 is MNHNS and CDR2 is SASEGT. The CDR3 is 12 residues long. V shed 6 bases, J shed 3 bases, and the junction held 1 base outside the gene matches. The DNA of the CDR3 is TGTGCCAGCAGGACAGGGGACTACGAGCAGTACTTC. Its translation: CASRTGDYEQYF.

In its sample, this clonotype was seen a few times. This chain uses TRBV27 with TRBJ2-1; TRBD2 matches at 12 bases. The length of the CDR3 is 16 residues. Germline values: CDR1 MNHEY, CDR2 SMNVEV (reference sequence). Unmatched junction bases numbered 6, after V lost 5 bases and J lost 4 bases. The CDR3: CASSRWTSGTYNEQFF. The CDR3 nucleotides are TGTGCCAGCAGTCGATGGACTAGCGGGACGTACAATGAGCAGTTCTTC.

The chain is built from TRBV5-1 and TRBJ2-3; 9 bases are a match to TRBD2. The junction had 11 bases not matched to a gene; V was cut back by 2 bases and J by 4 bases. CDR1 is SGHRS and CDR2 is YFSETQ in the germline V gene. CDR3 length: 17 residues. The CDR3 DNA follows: TGCGCCAGCAGCTTCCTGGCTAGCGGGGAGGTGGCAGATACGCAGTATTTT. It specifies CASSFLASGEVADTQYF. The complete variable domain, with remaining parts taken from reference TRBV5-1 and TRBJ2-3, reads KAGVTQTPRYLIKTRGQQVTLSCSPISGHRSVSWYQQTPGQGLQFLFEYFSETQRNKGNFPGRFSGRQFSNSRSEMNVSTLELGDSALYLCASSFLASGEVADTQYFGPGTRLTVL.

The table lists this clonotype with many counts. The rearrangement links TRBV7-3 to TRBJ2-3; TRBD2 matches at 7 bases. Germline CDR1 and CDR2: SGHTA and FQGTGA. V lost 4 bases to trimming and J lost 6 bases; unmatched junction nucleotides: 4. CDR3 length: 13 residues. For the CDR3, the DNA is TGTGCCAGCAGCTCGATGGGGGGGGATACGCAGTATTTT. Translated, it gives CASSSMGGDTQYF.

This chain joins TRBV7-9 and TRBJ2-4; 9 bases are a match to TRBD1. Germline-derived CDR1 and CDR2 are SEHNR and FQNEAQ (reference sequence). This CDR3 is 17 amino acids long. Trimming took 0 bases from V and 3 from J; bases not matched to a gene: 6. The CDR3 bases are TGTGCCAGCAGCTTAGCCGGGACAGGGAATAGCAAAAACATTCAGTACTTC. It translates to CASSLAGTGNSKNIQYF.

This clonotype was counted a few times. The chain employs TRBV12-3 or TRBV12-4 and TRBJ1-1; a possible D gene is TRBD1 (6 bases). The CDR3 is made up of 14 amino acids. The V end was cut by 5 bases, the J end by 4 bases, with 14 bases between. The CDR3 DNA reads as TGTGCCAGCAGTCGCGGGGGCGCGAGCACTGAAGCTTTCTTT. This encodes CASSRGGASTEAFF.

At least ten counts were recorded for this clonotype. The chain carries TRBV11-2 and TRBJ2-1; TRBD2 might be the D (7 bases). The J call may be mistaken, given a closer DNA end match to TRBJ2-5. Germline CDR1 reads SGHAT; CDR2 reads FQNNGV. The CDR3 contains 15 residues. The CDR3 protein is CASSLAAGEGETQYF. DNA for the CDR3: TGTGCCAGCAGCTTAGCGGCAGGGGAGGGAGAGACCCAGTACTTC.

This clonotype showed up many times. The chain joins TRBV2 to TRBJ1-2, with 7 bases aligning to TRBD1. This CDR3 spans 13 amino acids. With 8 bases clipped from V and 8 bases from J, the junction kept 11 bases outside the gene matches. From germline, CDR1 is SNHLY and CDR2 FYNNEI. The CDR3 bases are TGTGCCAGCCTCTTCGACAGGGTATTGGGCTACACCTTC. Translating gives CASLFDRVLGYTF.

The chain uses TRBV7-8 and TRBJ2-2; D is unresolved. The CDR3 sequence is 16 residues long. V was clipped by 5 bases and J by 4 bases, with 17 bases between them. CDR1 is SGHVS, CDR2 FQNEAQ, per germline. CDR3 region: CASSRLYSEVTGELFF. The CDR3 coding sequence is TGTGCCAGCAGCCGTTTATATTCAGAAGTCACCGGGGAGCTGTTTTTT.

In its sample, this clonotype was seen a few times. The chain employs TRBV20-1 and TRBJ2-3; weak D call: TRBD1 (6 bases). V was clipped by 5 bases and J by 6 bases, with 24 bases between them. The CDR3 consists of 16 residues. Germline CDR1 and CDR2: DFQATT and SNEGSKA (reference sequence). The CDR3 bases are TGCAGTGCTTACGCTCAGGGGACACCGGATCTCGATACGCAGTATTTT. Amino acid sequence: CSAYAQGTPDLDTQYF.

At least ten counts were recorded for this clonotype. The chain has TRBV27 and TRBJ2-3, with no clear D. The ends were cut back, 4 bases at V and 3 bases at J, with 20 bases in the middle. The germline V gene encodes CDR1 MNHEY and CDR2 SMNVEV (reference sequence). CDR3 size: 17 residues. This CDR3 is CASSSTRLVGLTDTQYF. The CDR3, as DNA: TGTGCCAGCAGTTCGACCCGGTTGGTGGGTTTAACAGATACGCAGTATTTT.